A single sample gave rise to the 9 T cell receptor beta chains below, sequenced in a study of blood T cell repertoires in COVID-19. Here immunoSEQ multiplex PCR was the method, and the copy in TCRdb shows in-frame clones only, minus some. This table holds 410,000 or so clones, 86% found once. The sequencing input was peripheral blood. Receptors originate from a woman between 25 and 40 years old with active or convalescent COVID-19.

This chain links TRBV7-2 with TRBJ2-7, with TRBD2 as a possible D gene (6 bases). Per the germline V gene, CDR1 is SGHTA and CDR2 is FQGNSA. V lost 1 base and J lost 2, with 15 bases in between. This CDR3 is 16 amino acids long. The CDR3 DNA is TGTGCCAGCAGCTTAGAAGTGGGAGGCCCGACCTACGAGCAGTACTTC. Amino acid sequence: CASSLEVGGPTYEQYF.

The gene calls are TRBV10-3 and TRBJ1-1; TRBD1 matches 7 bases. The length of the CDR3 is 15 residues. The V segment lost 4 bases and the J segment 0 bases; nucleotides outside the gene matches: 5. Germline CDR1 is ENHRY and CDR2 is SYGVKD. The CDR3 nucleotides are TGTGCCATCAGTGGGACAGGACAGATGAACACTGAAGCTTTCTTT. Translation: CAISGTGQMNTEAFF.

This chain links TRBV2 with TRBJ2-2; D call uncertain. Trimming took 5 bases from V and 3 from J, leaving 4 bases between them. CDR1 is SNHLY, CDR2 FYNNEI, per germline. This CDR3 comprises 12 residues. The CDR3 coding sequence is TGTGCCAGCAGTAGAGACACCGGGGAGCTGTTTTTT. The encoded protein is CASSRDTGELFF.

V usage is TRBV7-8 and J usage is TRBJ2-7, with D possibly matching TRBD2 (5 bases). Looked up from germline, CDR1 is SGHVS and CDR2 is FQNEAQ. V was shortened by 4 bases and J by 3 bases, with 19 bases between the two germline ends. This CDR3 region has 16 residues. CDR3 nucleotide sequence: TGTGCCAGCAGCTCGGGCGGGCCCACACTCGACTACGAGCAGTACTTC. Protein: CASSSGGPTLDYEQYF.

The rearrangement uses TRBV15 and TRBJ2-1; no reliable D call. Looked up from germline, CDR1 is LNHNV and CDR2 is YYDKDF (reference sequence). The length of the CDR3 is 12 residues. V was trimmed by 7 bases and J by 6 bases, leaving 10 bases between them. In DNA form, the CDR3 reads TGTGCCACCACCCTTCGGTCCAATGAGCAGTTCTTC. This sequence encodes CATTLRSNEQFF.

The CDR3 reads CASSDQGLRNEKLFF. DNA of the CDR3: TGTGCCAGCAGTGACCAAGGACTTCGGAATGAAAAACTGTTTTTT. The J gene is TRBJ1-4, the V gene TRBV2; D not certain. Germline V lookup: CDR1 SNHLY, CDR2 FYNNEI. With 3 bases removed from V and 5 bases from J, the gap between germline ends came to 13 bases. The CDR3 has 15 amino acids. Full variable domain (missing parts from reference TRBV2 and TRBJ1-4): EPEVTQTPSHQVTQMGQEVILRCVPISNHLYFYWYRQILGQKVEFLVSFYNNEISEKSEIFDDQFSVERPDGSNFTLKIRSTKLEDSAMYFCASSDQGLRNEKLFFGSGTQLSVL.

With respect to this clone: Other DNA sequences in the same sample also yield this CDR3. This chain connects TRBV3-1 (or the pseudogene TRBV3-2) to TRBJ2-7; 11 bases are shared with TRBD2. CDR3 size: 15 residues. Looked up from germline, CDR1 is LGHDT and CDR2 is YNNKEL (reference sequence). The V and J ends lost 1 base and 2 bases, in that order; junction bases with no gene match: 1. As DNA, the CDR3 is TGTGCCAGCAGCCAAGGACTAGCGGGACCCTACGAGCAGTACTTC. As protein: CASSQGLAGPYEQYF.

The genes are TRBV4-1 and TRBJ2-3, with D possibly TRBD2 on 6 matching bases. Germline V gene data show CDR1 as MGHRA and CDR2 as YSYEKL. Trimming left V 4 bases short and J 10 bases short, with 12 bases between. There are 12 residues in the CDR3. CDR3 loop: CASSLPGTAQYF. CDR3 sequence (DNA): TGCGCCAGCAGCCTACCCGGGACTGCGCAGTATTTT.

The chain joins TRBV2 to TRBJ2-7; D is perhaps TRBD2 (6 bases). The CDR3 is made up of 12 amino acids. The ends were cut back, 7 bases at V and 0 bases at J, with 7 bases in the middle. The germline CDR1 and CDR2 sequences are SNHLY and FYNNEI. The CDR3 nucleotides read TGTGCCAGCACGGGGGACTCCTACGAGCAGTACTTC. Its protein is CASTGDSYEQYF.